The clone carrying this TCR beta chain has only one observation. The data belong to a study of blood T cell repertoires in COVID-19. CDR1 is MNHNS and CDR2 is SASEGT in the germline V gene. Trimming took off 2 bases at V and 10 bases at J, with 9 bases between the two ends. The CDR3 contains 12 residues. TCRdb's copy holds only in-frame clones and misses some; the assay was immunoSEQ multiplex PCR. The data contain roughly 430,000 clones, around nine tenths of them seen just once; the ten biggest clones take up around 1.5%. The TCR was taken from a woman aged 18 to 35 who had been exposed to COVID-19. V and J are TRBV6-1 and TRBJ2-1; D possibly corresponds to TRBD2 (5 bases). Sequenced material: PBMCs or T cells enriched from blood (not recorded which). The CDR3 reads CASSERGLEQFF. The CDR3 DNA is TGTGCCAGCAGTGAAAGAGGGCTGGAGCAGTTCTTC.